Presented here are 32 T cell receptor beta chains from one specimen sequenced in a study of cytomegalovirus exposure and HLA in healthy donors. Amplification used 60 Vbeta primers and 13 Jbeta primers. TCRdb's table, derived via immunoSEQ multiplex PCR, lists solely in-frame clones and lacks some. The sample includes approximately 100,000 clones, approximately 80% of them seen just once. The sample comprised PBMCs. Source of these receptors: a female donor in good health and CMV-seropositive.

The chain employs TRBV2 and TRBJ1-1; perhaps TRBD1 as D (5 bases). Germline loops: CDR1 SNHLY, CDR2 FYNNEI. The CDR3 has 12 amino acids. V was clipped by 2 bases and J by 7 bases, with 8 bases between them. The CDR3 nucleotides are TGTGCCAGCAGTGAATTGGGGGGTGAAGCTTTCTTT. This translates into CASSELGGEAFF.

The chain carries TRBV7-2 and TRBJ1-1; D is unresolved. The CDR3 is made up of 16 amino acids. The V end lost 3 bases, the J end lost 4 bases, and 18 bases lay between the germline ends. From germline, CDR1 is SGHTA and CDR2 FQGNSA. In nucleotides, the CDR3 is TGTGCCAGCAGCTTGGGAGGTCGACAAAGCGCCACTGAAGCTTTCTTT. It is translated as CASSLGGRQSATEAFF.

The chain carries TRBV10-1 and TRBJ2-4, with D possibly being TRBD2 (5 bases). CDR3 length: 14 amino acids. V shed 5 bases and J shed 0 bases, with 8 bases lying between them. The germline V gene encodes CDR1 WNHNN and CDR2 SYGVQD (reference sequence). CDR3 loop: CASSRGIAKNIQYF. In DNA form, the CDR3 reads TGCGCCAGCAGTAGAGGGATAGCCAAAAACATTCAGTACTTC.

The chain has TRBV6-5 and TRBJ1-2, with unresolved D. The CDR3 sequence is 15 residues long. Trimming left V 0 bases short and J 6 bases short, with 14 bases between. Germline lookup yields CDR1 MNHEY and CDR2 SVGAGI. As DNA, the CDR3 is TGTGCCAGCAGTTACTCGACTGGTACTCGGGATGGCTACACCTTC. It codes for CASSYSTGTRDGYTF.

V gene TRBV18 combines with J gene TRBJ1-1, with D possibly TRBD1 on 6 matching bases. The germline gives CDR1 KGHSH, CDR2 LQKENI. V shed 3 bases and J shed 6 bases, with 11 bases lying between them. CDR3 length: 13 amino acids. The CDR3 DNA reads TGTGCCAGCTCACCTCGCAGGGGACCTGAAGCTTTCTTT. Protein: CASSPRRGPEAFF.

This clone was seen only a few times. The V and J genes are TRBV5-8 and TRBJ2-2; TRBD2 is a possible D gene (7 bases). V gave up 4 bases and J gave up 4 bases, with 23 bases separating them. Germline lookup yields CDR1 SGHTS and CDR2 YDEGEE. The CDR3 totals 18 residues. Written as DNA, the CDR3 is TGTGCCAGCAGCCGACGGACTGGGGGGGCGATCAGCACCGGGGAGCTGTTTTTT. Translated: CASSRRTGGAISTGELFF.

This clone has a single count. This chain links TRBV2 with TRBJ2-1; 10 positions agree with TRBD2. V gave up 6 bases and J gave up 9 bases; unmatched junction bases: 11. The CDR3 spans 15 residues. CDR1 and CDR2 (germline): SNHLY, FYNNEI. This chain's CDR3 is CASRVLSGRAGEQFF. CDR3 DNA sequence: TGTGCCAGCAGGGTCCTAAGCGGGAGGGCTGGTGAGCAGTTCTTC.

The J gene is TRBJ1-1, the V gene TRBV5-4, with a weak D call TRBD1 (6 bases). Germline V lookup: CDR1 SGHNT, CDR2 YYREEE (reference sequence). V dropped 0 bases and J dropped 0 bases, with 9 bases sitting between them. The length of the CDR3 is 15 residues. CDR3 residues: CASSLEQGLNTEAFF. The CDR3 DNA is TGTGCCAGCAGCTTGGAGCAGGGGCTGAACACTGAAGCTTTCTTT.

V gene TRBV5-1 combines with J gene TRBJ2-1; maybe TRBD2 (5 bases). This CDR3 contains 13 residues. V was shortened by 3 bases and J by 5 bases, with 9 bases between the two germline ends. Germline values: CDR1 SGHRS, CDR2 YFSETQ. CDR3 loop: CASSSGVDNEQFF. As DNA, the CDR3 is TGCGCCAGCAGCTCCGGGGTGGACAATGAGCAGTTCTTC.

The V and J genes are TRBV29-1 and TRBJ2-1, with D tentatively TRBD2 (6 bases). Trimming left V 4 bases short and J 4 bases short, with 14 bases between. Germline assignment: CDR1 SQVTM and CDR2 ANQGSEA. There are 14 residues in the CDR3. The CDR3 is CSVAERERYNEQFF. The CDR3 nucleotides read TGCAGCGTTGCGGAACGGGAGCGGTACAATGAGCAGTTCTTC.

This clone came up a few times. This sequence joins TRBV11-2 and TRBJ1-2; 9 bases line up with TRBD1. The junction had 8 bases not matched to a gene; V was cut back by 5 bases and J by 7 bases. Germline lookup yields CDR1 SGHAT and CDR2 FQNNGV. The CDR3 runs 14 residues. CDR3 coding DNA: TGTGCCAGCAGCCCCGGGACAGGGATCATTGGCTACACCTTC. Its translation: CASSPGTGIIGYTF. The full variable domain, its missing parts supplied by reference TRBV11-2 and TRBJ1-2, is EAGVAQSPRYKIIEKRQSVAFWCNPISGHATLYWYQQILGQGPKLLIQFQNNGVVDDSQLPKDRFSAERLKGVDSTLKIQPAKLEDSAVYLCASSPGTGIIGYTFGSGTRLTVV.

The gene calls are TRBV30 and TRBJ2-3, with D unclear. Germline CDR1 reads GTSNPN; CDR2 reads SVGIG (reference sequence). Trimming took off 3 bases at V and 0 bases at J, with 4 bases between the two ends. There are 12 residues in the CDR3. The CDR3 nucleotides are TGTGCCTGGAGCTTAAGCACAGATACGCAGTATTTT. It codes for CAWSLSTDTQYF.

The J gene is TRBJ1-2, the V gene TRBV7-2; possible D gene TRBD1, 5 bases. Trimming cost V 2 bases and J 2 bases, with 9 bases left between them. The CDR3 consists of 14 residues. CDR1 and CDR2 (germline): SGHTA, FQGNSA. The CDR3: CASSLTGENYGYTF. DNA of the CDR3: TGTGCCAGCAGCTTAACAGGTGAAAACTATGGCTACACCTTC.

This chain uses TRBV27 with TRBJ1-2; the D gene is possibly TRBD1 (6 bases). CDR1 is MNHEY, CDR2 SMNVEV, per germline (reference sequence). CDR3 length equals 13 residues. Trimming took off 6 bases at V and 8 bases at J, with 16 bases between the two ends. CDR3 sequence: CASRQTGTKGYTF. As DNA, the CDR3 is TGTGCCAGCAGACAAACAGGGACAAAAGGCTACACCTTC.

The chain combines TRBV2 with TRBJ2-7; 8 bases are a match to TRBD1. The V and J ends lost 7 bases and 3 bases, in that order; junction bases with no gene match: 8. The CDR3 totals 14 residues. In germline, CDR1 is SNHLY, CDR2 FYNNEI. The CDR3 loop is CASNRQGPGYEQYF. The CDR3 DNA is TGTGCCAGCAACAGACAGGGGCCTGGCTACGAGCAGTACTTC.

The rearrangement joins TRBV12-5 to TRBJ2-1; 8 nucleotides align to TRBD2. The junction had 16 bases not matched to a gene; V was cut back by 4 bases and J by 8 bases. This CDR3 contains 17 residues. From germline, CDR1 is LGHNT and CDR2 FRNRAP. Here the CDR3 DNA reads TGTGCTAGTGGTTCGCCGCCCGGACTAGCTAATGGGTATGAGCAGTTCTTC. The encoded protein is CASGSPPGLANGYEQFF.

The chain carries TRBV25-1 and TRBJ1-5; 8 positions match TRBD1. Germline assignment: CDR1 MGHDK and CDR2 SYGVNS. The CDR3 covers 15 residues. After removal of 5 bases from V and 6 bases from J, the junction contained 9 bases not matched to a gene. CDR3: CASSPGQGFAQPQHF. The CDR3 DNA follows: TGTGCCAGCAGTCCCGGACAGGGCTTCGCTCAGCCCCAGCATTTT.

The V call is TRBV6-5, the J call TRBJ2-7; no firm D call. This CDR3 region has 13 residues. V dropped 4 bases and J dropped 2 bases, with 9 bases sitting between them. CDR1 and CDR2 from the germline V gene are MNHEY and SVGAGI. The CDR3 sequence: CASSWQATYEQYF. The CDR3 coding sequence is TGTGCCAGCAGTTGGCAGGCAACCTACGAGCAGTACTTC.

V gene TRBV18 combines with J gene TRBJ2-5; 7 nucleotides line up with TRBD1. CDR3 size: 13 residues. Trimming took 4 bases from V and 3 from J; bases not matched to a gene: 2. The germline gives CDR1 KGHSH, CDR2 LQKENI. The CDR3 region is CASSRDRKETQYF. The CDR3 nucleotides are TGTGCCAGCTCACGGGACAGAAAAGAGACCCAGTACTTC.

The chain employs TRBV10-2 and TRBJ2-2; weak D call: TRBD2 (5 bases). Germline assignment: CDR1 WSHSY and CDR2 SAAADI. V was cut by 4 bases and J by 9 bases, with 9 bases left in between. CDR3 length: 12 residues. CDR3 amino acids: CASSVRRWELFF. CDR3 sequence (DNA): TGCGCCAGCAGTGTCCGGAGGTGGGAGCTGTTTTTT.

The rearrangement joins TRBV4-1 to TRBJ1-4; D might be TRBD1 (6 bases). The germline V gene has CDR1 MGHRA and CDR2 YSYEKL. The CDR3 totals 17 residues. V was shortened by 0 bases and J by 7 bases, with 18 bases between the two germline ends. The CDR3 DNA reads TGCGCCAGCAGCCAAGAAATAAGACAGGAGAATAGTGAAAAACTGTTTTTT. It yields the protein CASSQEIRQENSEKLFF.

V and J are TRBV5-1 and TRBJ2-2; D might be TRBD1 (6 bases). CDR1 SGHRS and CDR2 YFSETQ come from the germline V gene. There are 17 residues in the CDR3. With 4 bases removed from V and 4 bases from J, the gap between germline ends came to 20 bases. The DNA for the CDR3 is TGCGCCAGCAGCATAGGACAGATTGGAAAGGGCACCGGGGAGCTGTTTTTT. Protein product: CASSIGQIGKGTGELFF.

This chain connects TRBV6-5 to TRBJ1-1; D remains unclear. The CDR3 sequence is 15 residues long. Germline CDR1 reads MNHEY; CDR2 reads SVGAGI. Trimming stripped 0 bases from V and 1 base from J, with 9 bases between. CDR3 sequence reads: CASSYSFNGNTEAFF. The DNA of the CDR3 is TGTGCCAGCAGTTACTCGTTTAACGGGAACACTGAAGCTTTCTTT.

The genes are TRBV28 and TRBJ1-4, with a weak D call TRBD1 (5 bases). This CDR3 is 15 amino acids long. Germline V gene sequence: CDR1 MDHEN, CDR2 SYDVKM. The V gene lost 3 bases and the J gene lost 2 bases, with 10 bases spanning the gap. CDR3 amino acids: CASSFEAGTNEKLFF. Written as DNA, the CDR3 is TGTGCCAGCAGTTTTGAGGCAGGGACTAATGAAAAACTGTTTTTT.

The rearrangement joins TRBV28 to TRBJ1-1, with D perhaps matching TRBD1 (6 bases). Trimming took off 4 bases at V and 1 base at J, with 10 bases between the two ends. Germline CDR1 MDHEN, CDR2 SYDVKM. CDR3 length equals 14 residues. The CDR3 sequence is CASSYRERNTEAFF. The DNA of the CDR3 is TGTGCCAGCAGTTACAGGGAGAGGAACACTGAAGCTTTCTTT.

The rearrangement uses TRBV30 and TRBJ1-6; 10 positions agree with TRBD1. Germline V gives CDR1 GTSNPN, CDR2 SVGIG (reference sequence). Trimming cost V 8 bases and J 5 bases; bases outside gene matches: 6. The CDR3 spans 14 residues. CDR3 coding DNA: TGTGCCCGAGACAGGGGGCTAGATAATTCACCCCTCCACTTT. Protein: CARDRGLDNSPLHF.

The chain recombines TRBV9 with TRBJ2-1, with TRBD2 as a possible D gene (5 bases). V lost 2 bases to trimming and J lost 7 bases, with 13 bases between them. This CDR3 has 14 residues. CDR1 and CDR2 from the germline V gene are SGDLS and YYNGEE. DNA of the CDR3: TGTGCCAGCAGCGTCGACGGGTCGGGGAATGAGCAGTTCTTC. Translated: CASSVDGSGNEQFF.

The chain couples TRBV2 to TRBJ2-1; D may be TRBD2 (6 bases). CDR1 and CDR2 (germline): SNHLY, FYNNEI. The CDR3 is 15 residues long. V lost 6 bases to trimming and J lost 4 bases, with 16 bases between them. The CDR3 spells CASRLRDFPYNEQFF. The CDR3 nucleotides are TGTGCCAGCAGGCTCCGGGACTTTCCTTACAATGAGCAGTTCTTC.

The chain employs TRBV10-2 and TRBJ2-7; 7 bases line up with TRBD2. This CDR3 is 12 amino acids long. J gave up 2 bases and V 8 bases, and 3 bases lay outside the gene matches. The germline CDR1 and CDR2 sequences are WSHSY and SAAADI. The CDR3, as DNA: TGCGCCAGCGGGAGGGAGGCCTACGAGCAGTACTTC. This codes for CASGREAYEQYF.

This chain joins TRBV6-1 and TRBJ1-4; 10 bases agree with TRBD1. This CDR3 contains 14 residues. CDR1 is MNHNS and CDR2 is SASEGT in the germline V gene. V trimming: 7 bases; J trimming: 7 bases; junction bases outside the gene matches: 6. The CDR3 DNA reads as TGTGCCAGCAATGACAGGGGGCTAGGTGAAAAACTGTTTTTT. It encodes CASNDRGLGEKLFF.

The rearrangement joins TRBV27 to TRBJ1-1; 9 bases are a match to TRBD1. Per germline, CDR1 MNHEY and CDR2 SMNVEV (reference sequence). The trim removed 4 bases at V and 1 base at J, leaving 7 bases unmatched. The CDR3 is made up of 16 amino acids. CDR3 amino acids: CASSSIGQGRNTEAFF. The CDR3 DNA follows: TGTGCCAGCAGTTCTATTGGACAGGGGAGGAACACTGAAGCTTTCTTT.

The J gene is TRBJ1-1, the V gene TRBV6-1, with D maybe TRBD1 (6 bases). Trimming removed 6 bases at V and 3 bases at J, with 11 bases between. The CDR3 covers 13 residues. Germline CDR1 MNHNS, CDR2 SASEGT. CDR3 in DNA: TGTGCCAGCAGCGCTCAGGGGTACACTGAAGCTTTCTTT. This translates into CASSAQGYTEAFF.